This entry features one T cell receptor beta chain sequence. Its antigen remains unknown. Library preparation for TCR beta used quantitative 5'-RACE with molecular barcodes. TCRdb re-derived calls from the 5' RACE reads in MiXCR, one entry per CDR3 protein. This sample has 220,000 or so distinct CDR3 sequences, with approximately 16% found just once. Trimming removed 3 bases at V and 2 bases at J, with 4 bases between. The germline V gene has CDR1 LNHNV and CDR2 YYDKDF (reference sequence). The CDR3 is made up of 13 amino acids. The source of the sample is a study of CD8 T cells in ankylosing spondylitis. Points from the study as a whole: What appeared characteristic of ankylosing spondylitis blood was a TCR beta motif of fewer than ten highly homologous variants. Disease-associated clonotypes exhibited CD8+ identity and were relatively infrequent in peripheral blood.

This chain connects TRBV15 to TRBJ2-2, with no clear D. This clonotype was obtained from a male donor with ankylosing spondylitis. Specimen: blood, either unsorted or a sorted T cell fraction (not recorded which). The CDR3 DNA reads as TGTGCCACCAGCAGGAGCAACACCGGGGAGCTGTTTTTT. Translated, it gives CATSRSNTGELFF.